The subject of this entry is one T cell receptor (beta chain). Produced via immunoSEQ multiplex PCR; TCRdb's table is partial and in-frame only. The sample contains 50,000 or so clones, about 91% of which appear only once. This sample was included in a study of T cell changes during pregnancy in multiple sclerosis. The receptor was derived from a female donor in good health, enrolled as a control in a pregnancy study. Sequenced material: peripheral blood, taken after pregnancy.

CDR3 bases: TGTGCCAGCAGCGACAGTTACTTCTACGAGCAGTACTTC. This encodes CASSDSYFYEQYF. V usage is TRBV2 and J usage is TRBJ2-7; D is perhaps TRBD1 (5 bases). The CDR3 has 13 amino acids. CDR1 and CDR2 from the germline V gene are SNHLY and FYNNEI. Trimming removed 6 bases from V and 3 bases from J, with 12 bases in between.